These 24 T cell receptor beta chains were sequenced from one sample in a study of monozygotic twins with inflammatory bowel disease. With the 5' RACE reads reprocessed, TCRdb shows one record per CDR3 protein and no DNA. The sample data list a few hundred thousand distinct CDR3 sequences. Input material: blood. The receptors were sampled from a human donor with ulcerative colitis or Crohn's disease, or a healthy co-twin of an affected twin (not recorded which).

This chain joins TRBV7-8 and TRBJ2-7; TCRdb calls TRBD1, which cannot be checked without DNA. Germline CDR1 reads SGHVS; CDR2 reads FQNEAQ. The CDR3 is 16 amino acids. The CDR3 region is CASSLDGTDRFYEQYF.

The V call is TRBV9, the J call TRBJ2-3; the D call from TCRdb, TRBD2, cannot be confirmed without DNA. CDR3 length: 16 residues. The germline V gene encodes CDR1 SGDLS and CDR2 YYNGEE. Here the CDR3 reads CASSVGTSARSDTQYF. The whole variable domain, filled in from reference TRBV9 and TRBJ2-3, reads DSGVTQTPKHLITATGQRVTLRCSPRSGDLSVYWYQQSLDQGLQFLIQYYNGEERAKGNILERFSAQQFPDLHSELNLSSLELGDSALYFCASSVGTSARSDTQYFGPGTRLTVL.

The rearrangement links TRBV4-1 to TRBJ2-3. Germline V gives CDR1 MGHRA, CDR2 YSYEKL. The CDR3 has 16 amino acids. Here the CDR3 reads CASSQDLTSGTDTQYF.

This chain uses TRBV7-6 with TRBJ2-1; no DNA is available, so the TRBD2 call from TCRdb remains unchecked. Looked up from germline, CDR1 is SGHVS and CDR2 is FNYEAQ. CDR3 size: 17 residues. This CDR3 reads CASSLESQRGVHNEQFF.

The chain recombines TRBV12-3 or TRBV12-4 with TRBJ1-2; TCRdb picks TRBD1, but there is no DNA to check that call. This CDR3 has 13 residues. This CDR3 is CASRYTGGYGYTF.

This chain links TRBV6-5 with TRBJ2-7; without DNA, the TCRdb call of TRBD1 cannot be checked. This CDR3 has 14 residues. Germline CDR1 and CDR2: MNHEY and SVGAGI. CDR3: CASSYTHRGYEQYF.

The rearrangement links TRBV7-2 to TRBJ1-2; TCRdb's D call, TRBD1, is unchecked because there is no DNA. CDR3 length equals 15 residues. CDR1 is SGHTA and CDR2 is FQGNSA in the germline V gene. CDR3 in amino acids: CASSLEGTTNYGYTF.

The genes are TRBV19 and TRBJ1-2; TCRdb outputs TRBD1, but without DNA this stays unchecked. This CDR3 is built from 16 residues. The germline gives CDR1 LNHDA, CDR2 SQIVND (reference sequence). The CDR3 sequence: CASSGTDRRRIGGYTF.

This rearrangement joins TRBV11-3 to TRBJ2-2; TCRdb outputs TRBD1, but without DNA this stays unchecked. Germline lookup yields CDR1 SGHNT and CDR2 YENEEA. The CDR3 length is 15 residues. CDR3 loop: CASGKTGGIGGELFF.

The chain carries TRBV4-1 and TRBJ1-3. CDR1 and CDR2 from the germline V gene are MGHRA and YSYEKL. CDR3 size: 14 residues. CDR3 protein: CASSQVGTGNTIYF.

This CDR3 reads CSAREPPTRGYEQYF. The chain has TRBV20-1 and TRBJ2-7; TCRdb names TRBD1, which stays unverified in the absence of DNA. The CDR3 runs 15 residues. Germline values: CDR1 DFQATT, CDR2 SNEGSKA (reference sequence).

The rearrangement joins TRBV18 to TRBJ1-1; TCRdb picks TRBD1, but there is no DNA to check that call. CDR1 and CDR2 from the germline V gene are KGHSH and LQKENI. The CDR3 loop spans 13 amino acids. CDR3 region: CASSSGENTEAFF.

The CDR3 sequence: CASSPPDRWNYGYTF. The genes are TRBV7-9 and TRBJ1-2; TCRdb selects TRBD1, and the lack of DNA leaves this call unchecked. CDR1 SEHNR and CDR2 FQNEAQ come from the germline V gene (reference sequence). The CDR3 runs 15 residues.

The chain employs TRBV6-5 and TRBJ1-3. CDR3 length: 14 amino acids. The germline V gene encodes CDR1 MNHEY and CDR2 SVGAGI. The CDR3 spells CASSYKGLRGTIYF.

The chain carries TRBV19 and TRBJ1-1; the TRBD1 assignment by TCRdb is unverifiable without DNA. CDR1 and CDR2 from the germline V gene are LNHDA and SQIVND (reference sequence). The CDR3 sequence is 14 residues long. CDR3 loop: CASTLGGTTTEAFF.

The chain has TRBV5-5 and TRBJ1-6. Germline values: CDR1 SGHKS, CDR2 YYEKEE (reference sequence). The CDR3 spans 16 residues. CDR3 residues: CASSLGIKQSGSPLHF.

The chain links TRBV2 to TRBJ1-2. CDR1 is SNHLY, CDR2 FYNNEI, per germline. This CDR3 has 13 amino acids. Here the CDR3 reads CASSVNANYGYTF.

The CDR3 spells CASSTRQGGTEAFF. The chain joins TRBV7-2 to TRBJ1-1; checking the TCRdb D call of TRBD1 is not possible without DNA. The CDR3 consists of 14 residues. The germline V gene encodes CDR1 SGHTA and CDR2 FQGNSA.

The chain links TRBV28 to TRBJ1-5. This CDR3 is 14 amino acids long. Germline CDR1 is MDHEN and CDR2 is SYDVKM. This chain's CDR3 is CASRGGTPNQPQHF.

The chain uses TRBV5-1 and TRBJ2-2. The germline V gene encodes CDR1 SGHRS and CDR2 YFSETQ. This CDR3 spans 14 amino acids. CDR3 amino acids: CASIPGANTGELFF.

This chain uses TRBV12-3 or TRBV12-4 with TRBJ2-7; the D call from TCRdb, TRBD1, cannot be confirmed without DNA. The CDR3 runs 13 residues. The CDR3 is CASLLTGSYEQYF.

Here the CDR3 reads CASSLMTVNTEAFF. The chain links TRBV5-8 to TRBJ1-1. The length of the CDR3 is 14 residues. Germline loops: CDR1 SGHTS, CDR2 YDEGEE.

The genes are TRBV20-1 and TRBJ2-1. The CDR3 is made up of 12 amino acids. Germline V CDR1 and CDR2: DFQATT, SNEGSKA (reference sequence). The CDR3 reads CSASLVDNEQFF.

This chain connects TRBV5-1 to TRBJ2-4; the D call of TRBD1 rests on TCRdb alone, since no DNA is present to check it. Germline V gene sequence: CDR1 SGHRS, CDR2 YFSETQ. The CDR3 covers 14 residues. The CDR3 spells CASSAGTGPNIQYF.